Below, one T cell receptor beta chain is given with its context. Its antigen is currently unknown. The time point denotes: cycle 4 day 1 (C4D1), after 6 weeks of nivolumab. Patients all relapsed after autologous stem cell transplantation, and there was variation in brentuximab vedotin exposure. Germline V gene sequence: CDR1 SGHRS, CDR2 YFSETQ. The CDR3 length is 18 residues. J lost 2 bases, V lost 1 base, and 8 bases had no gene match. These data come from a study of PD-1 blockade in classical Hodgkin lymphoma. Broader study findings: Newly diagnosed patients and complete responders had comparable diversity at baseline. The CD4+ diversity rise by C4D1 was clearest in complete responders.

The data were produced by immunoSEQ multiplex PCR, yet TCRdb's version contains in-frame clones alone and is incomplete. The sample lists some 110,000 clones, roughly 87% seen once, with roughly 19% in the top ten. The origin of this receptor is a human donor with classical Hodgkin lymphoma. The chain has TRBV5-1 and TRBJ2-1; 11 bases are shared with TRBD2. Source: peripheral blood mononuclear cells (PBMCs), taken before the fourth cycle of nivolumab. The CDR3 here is CASSLLAGGPGAYNEQFF. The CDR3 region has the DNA TGCGCCAGCAGCTTGTTAGCGGGAGGGCCCGGGGCCTACAATGAGCAGTTCTTC.